These 13 T cell receptor beta chains were all obtained from the same sample, sequenced in a study of blood T cell repertoires in COVID-19. The assay was immunoSEQ multiplex PCR, and TCRdb's table has in-frame clones only and misses some. The sample consists of over 250,000 clones, about 90% of them appearing once. Sequenced sample: peripheral blood. The source of these receptors is a woman aged 40 to 50 who had recovered from COVID-19.

The V and J genes are TRBV9 and TRBJ1-4; possible D gene TRBD1, 6 bases. The CDR3 loop spans 13 amino acids. Trimming pared 3 bases from V and 5 bases from J, leaving 8 bases between. CDR1 is SGDLS and CDR2 is YYNGEE in the germline V gene. The CDR3 DNA sequence: TGTGCCAGCAGCGCCCAGGGGAATGAAAAACTGTTTTTT. Translation gives CASSAQGNEKLFF. The entire variable domain, with the rest obtained from reference TRBV9 and TRBJ1-4, is as follows: DSGVTQTPKHLITATGQRVTLRCSPRSGDLSVYWYQQSLDQGLQFLIQYYNGEERAKGNILERFSAQQFPDLHSELNLSSLELGDSALYFCASSAQGNEKLFFGSGTQLSVL.

This clone was recorded once. This rearrangement joins TRBV7-6 to TRBJ2-4; tentative D call: TRBD2 (5 bases). Germline assignment: CDR1 SGHVS and CDR2 FNYEAQ. The CDR3 length is 15 residues. Trimming took 5 bases from V and 3 from J, leaving 14 bases between them. Here the CDR3 reads CASSEGRGSKNIQYF. DNA for the CDR3: TGTGCCAGCAGCGAAGGCCGGGGAAGCAAAAACATTCAGTACTTC.

The chain is built from TRBV9 and TRBJ2-7, with TRBD2 as a possible D gene (6 bases). The CDR3 runs 15 residues. The V and J ends lost 4 bases and 3 bases respectively, with 17 bases between them. CDR1 is SGDLS and CDR2 is YYNGEE in the germline V gene. The CDR3 bases are TGTGCCAGCAGCCCTCGGACTACCACCTTCTACGAGCAGTACTTC. Translated, it gives CASSPRTTTFYEQYF.

This chain links TRBV30 with TRBJ2-7, with 14 bases lining up with TRBD2. The CDR3 sequence is 20 residues long. The germline V gene has CDR1 GTSNPN and CDR2 SVGIG (reference sequence). V lost 1 base and J lost 2; bases outside the gene matches: 16. CDR3 residues: CAWSDSAGLAGVGGAYEQYF. As DNA, the CDR3 is TGTGCCTGGAGTGACTCTGCGGGACTAGCGGGGGTTGGGGGCGCCTACGAGCAGTACTTC. The whole variable domain, filled in from reference TRBV30 and TRBJ2-7, reads SQTIHQWPATLVQPVGSPLSLECTVEGTSNPNLYWYRQAAGRGLQLLFYSVGIGQISSEVPQNLSASRPQDRQFILSSKKLLLSDSGFYLCAWSDSAGLAGVGGAYEQYFGPGTRLTVT.

The chain uses TRBV5-1 and TRBJ2-6, with 7 bases that match TRBD1. The CDR3 covers 16 residues. V was pared by 1 base and J by 3 bases, with 4 bases of the junction left unmatched. Per germline, CDR1 SGHRS and CDR2 YFSETQ. The CDR3 loop reads CASSLTTGDGANVLTF. For the CDR3, the DNA is TGCGCCAGCAGCTTGACCACAGGGGATGGGGCCAACGTCCTGACTTTC.

The CDR3 DNA reads TGTGCCAGCAGTGAAAGGGCAGGGGTACAATCTGAAGCTTTCTTT. It is translated as CASSERAGVQSEAFF. The gene calls are TRBV6-1 and TRBJ1-1; a possible D gene is TRBD1 (6 bases). In germline, CDR1 is MNHNS, CDR2 SASEGT. The V and J ends lost 2 bases and 6 bases respectively, with 16 bases between them. There are 15 residues in the CDR3.

V and J are TRBV9 and TRBJ1-6, with D possibly being TRBD1 (6 bases). This CDR3 has 17 residues. Per germline, CDR1 SGDLS and CDR2 YYNGEE. V gave up 0 bases and J gave up 0 bases, with 10 bases separating them. The CDR3 nucleotides are TGTGCCAGCAGCGTAGCAGGACAGAGCTCCTATAATTCACCCCTCCACTTT. Amino acids: CASSVAGQSSYNSPLHF.

The chain links TRBV7-2 to TRBJ2-2; the match to TRBD2 covers 12 bases. V lost 5 bases, J lost 5 bases, and 9 bases stayed unmatched. The germline V gene has CDR1 SGHTA and CDR2 FQGNSA. CDR3 length equals 17 residues. CDR3 region: CASSAGLAGPGTGELFF. In nucleotides, the CDR3 is TGTGCCAGCAGCGCCGGACTAGCGGGGCCGGGAACCGGGGAGCTGTTTTTT.

This chain joins TRBV7-2 and TRBJ2-5, with 8 bases fitting TRBD1. With 3 bases clipped from V and 5 bases from J, the junction kept 5 bases outside the gene matches. The CDR3 contains 14 residues. The germline V gene encodes CDR1 SGHTA and CDR2 FQGNSA. CDR3: CASSFQRTGETQYF. For the CDR3, the DNA is TGTGCCAGCAGCTTTCAAAGGACAGGGGAGACCCAGTACTTC.

The CDR3 DNA reads as TGTGCCAGCAGCTTCCAACCCGGGGGGAGCTCCTACGAGCAGTACTTC. Translating gives CASSFQPGGSSYEQYF. The chain is built from TRBV7-6 and TRBJ2-7; 7 bases are shared with TRBD2. Germline trimming cut 3 bases from V and 0 bases from J; bases unmatched to any gene: 8. The CDR3 spans 16 residues. Germline V gene data show CDR1 as SGHVS and CDR2 as FNYEAQ. The variable domain in full, with the rest retrieved from reference TRBV7-6 and TRBJ2-7, is GAGVSQSPRYKVTKRGQDVALRCDPISGHVSLYWYRQALGQGPEFLTYFNYEAQQDKSGLPNDRFSAERPEGSISTLTIQRTEQRDSAMYRCASSFQPGGSSYEQYFGPGTRLTVT.

This clone has only one observation. V and J are TRBV6-5 and TRBJ1-5, with D possibly matching TRBD1 (6 bases). Germline loops: CDR1 MNHEY, CDR2 SVGAGI. CDR3 size: 14 residues. V lost 3 bases and J lost 15, with 21 bases in between. CDR3 amino acids: CASSYDRHVRQWHF. CDR3 in DNA: TGTGCCAGCAGTTATGACAGGCACGTCCGACAATGGCATTTT.

The genes are TRBV30 and TRBJ2-5; TRBD2 might be the D (5 bases). CDR1 is GTSNPN and CDR2 is SVGIG in the germline V gene (reference sequence). V lost 0 bases, J lost 13 bases, and 18 bases lay in between. The CDR3 covers 13 residues. CDR3 loop: CAWSVTGVGLRYF. The CDR3 coding sequence is TGTGCCTGGAGTGTAACCGGGGTAGGTCTACGGTACTTC.

In this sample, this clone turned up once. The rearrangement uses TRBV9 and TRBJ2-1, with 8 nucleotides matching TRBD2. J lost 5 bases, V lost 0 bases, and 7 bases had no gene match. Germline V lookup: CDR1 SGDLS, CDR2 YYNGEE. The CDR3 extends over 16 amino acids. The CDR3 DNA is TGTGCCAGCAGCGTAGGTTACAGCGGGGGCCACAATGAGCAGTTCTTC. Its translation is CASSVGYSGGHNEQFF.